Detailed here is one TCR beta chain. What it binds is unknown. This entry is derived from a study of T cells in Graves' hyperthyroidism and ophthalmopathy. Study-wide points: Expanded thyroid clonotypes (above 0.001) were mostly also found in blood.

The CDR3 regions of TCR beta were amplified from RNA transcripts. First-round RT-PCR targeting the TCR CDR3 was performed with the HTBI primer set. In TCRdb, the multiplex PCR reads were re-called with MiXCR into one record per CDR3 protein. The sample gives just under 750,000 distinct CDR3 sequences, over 35% of which show up once; approximately 31% is in the top ten. V shed 8 bases and J shed 12 bases, with 25 bases lying between them. The CDR3 sequence is 14 residues long. Germline values: CDR1 SGHAT, CDR2 FQDESV (reference sequence). PBMCs were sourced from approximately 9 ml fresh peripheral blood.

The rearrangement joins TRBV11-1 to TRBJ1-2; tentatively, D is TRBD1 (5 bases). Material: blood. This receptor was obtained from a woman aged 40 to 50 with Graves' hyperthyroidism. This CDR3 is CASSPEEVDSRNTF. The CDR3 nucleotides read TGTGCCAGCTCACCGGAAGAAGTAGACAGTCGGAACACCTTC.